These T cell receptor beta chains were read from a single sample in a study of T cell responses to AZD1222 COVID-19 vaccine. The method was immunoSEQ multiplex PCR; TCRdb's version includes in-frame clones alone and lacks a portion of them. The sample lists about 130,000 clones, roughly 90% seen once, with about 3.5% in the top ten. The sequencing here drew on peripheral blood, taken 28 days after the second AZD1222 dose. The receptors shown here come from an adult who received the AZD1222 COVID-19 vaccine. Each CDR3 is given with its conserved first and last residue. D genes are given only for firm matches. Only some rows state a clone size, as once, few, many or a class for expanded clones.

d_call	v_call	j_call	clone_size	cdr3_aa	cdr3_nt
TRBD1	TRBV28	TRBJ1-5	-	CASRRGGGANNQPQHF	TGTGCCAGCCGCCGGGGAGGGGGCGCGAACAATCAGCCCCAGCATTTT
TRBD1	TRBV6-2/TRBV6-3	TRBJ2-5	-	CASSYTTGGGETQYF	TGTGCCAGCAGTTACACCACAGGGGGCGGAGAGACCCAGTACTTC
-	TRBV7-9	TRBJ2-2	-	CASSGDAQGSGELFF	TGTGCCAGCAGCGGGGACGCTCAGGGATCCGGGGAGCTGTTTTTT
TRBD1	TRBV18	TRBJ2-7	-	CASSPPGTGDQTGQYF	TGTGCCAGCTCACCACCCGGGACAGGGGATCAGACGGGACAGTACTTC
-	TRBV9	TRBJ2-7	-	CASSVAGESNYEQYF	TGTGCCAGCAGCGTAGCAGGGGAATCGAACTACGAGCAGTACTTC
TRBD1	TRBV28	TRBJ1-6	-	CASSLTGDSPLHF	TGTGCCAGCAGTTTGACAGGGGATTCACCCCTCCACTTT
-	TRBV28	TRBJ1-1	-	CAISVPAGRTEAFF	TGTGCCATCTCCGTTCCCGCAGGGCGCACTGAAGCTTTCTTT
TRBD1	TRBV24-1	TRBJ1-2	-	CATSEADRGQSGGYTF	TGTGCCACCAGTGAAGCGGACAGGGGGCAATCAGGCGGCTACACCTTC
-	TRBV15	TRBJ2-3	-	CATSRGGGATDTQYF	TGTGCCACCAGCAGGGGAGGGGGCGCGACAGATACGCAGTATTTT
TRBD2	TRBV7-2	TRBJ2-1	-	CASSLVPALLAESYNEQFF	TGTGCCAGCAGCTTAGTGCCAGCCCTTCTAGCGGAGTCCTACAATGAGCAGTTCTTC
-	TRBV18	TRBJ2-2	-	CASSPRGRENTGELFF	TGTGCCAGCTCACCCCGCGGCAGGGAGAACACCGGGGAGCTGTTTTTT
-	TRBV6-5	TRBJ1-1	-	CASSYAFGTEAFF	TGTGCCAGCAGCTACGCCTTTGGGACTGAAGCTTTCTTT
-	TRBV5-1	TRBJ1-4	-	CASSLAGGATNEKLFF	TGCGCCAGCAGCTTGGCGGGGGGAGCAACTAATGAAAAACTGTTTTTT
TRBD1	TRBV6-5	TRBJ1-2	-	CASRDRDRAPYGYTF	TGTGCCAGCAGGGACCGGGACAGGGCACCCTATGGCTACACCTTC
-	TRBV6-4	TRBJ2-1	-	CASSTGTSYNEQFF	TGTGCCAGCAGTACGGGGACCTCCTACAATGAGCAGTTCTTC
-	TRBV19	TRBJ1-1	-	CASSYAGNTEAFF	TGTGCCAGTAGTTATGCGGGGAACACTGAAGCTTTCTTT
-	TRBV19	TRBJ2-7	-	CASSTDLYYEQYF	TGTGCCAGTAGTACGGACCTGTACTACGAGCAGTACTTC
-	TRBV19	TRBJ1-5	once	CASSNQGGNQPQHF	TGTGCCAGTAGCAACCAGGGCGGCAATCAGCCCCAGCATTTT
-	TRBV24-1	TRBJ1-2	-	CATTNYGYTF	TGTGCCACTACTAACTATGGCTACACCTTC
-	TRBV7-2	TRBJ1-2	-	CASSSLNLYGYTF	TGTGCCAGCAGCTCGCTGAACCTTTATGGCTACACCTTC
TRBD1	TRBV5-4	TRBJ1-1	once	CASSRDSVGTEAFF	TGTGCCAGCAGCAGGGACAGCGTGGGCACTGAAGCTTTCTTT
-	TRBV2	TRBJ2-7	-	CAGGRETYEQYF	TGTGCCGGAGGCAGGGAAACCTACGAGCAGTACTTC
-	TRBV6-6	TRBJ1-2	few	CASSPGWVYGYTF	TGTGCCAGCAGCCCGGGCTGGGTCTATGGCTACACCTTC
-	TRBV18	TRBJ2-1	-	CASSPSGEQFF	TGTGCCAGCTCACCGAGCGGGGAGCAGTTCTTC
TRBD1	TRBV9	TRBJ1-5	once	CASSLGQGAYQPQHF	TGTGCCAGCAGCCTGGGACAGGGGGCCTATCAGCCCCAGCATTTT
-	TRBV6-5	TRBJ1-5	-	CASSYSGAGSNQPQHF	TGTGCCAGCAGTTACTCGGGGGCAGGGAGCAATCAGCCCCAGCATTTT
-	TRBV30	TRBJ1-1	once	CAWSRGQTNTEAFF	TGTGCCTGGAGCCGCGGACAGACGAACACTGAAGCTTTCTTT
-	TRBV6-4	TRBJ1-2	-	CASPNSQWGYTF	TGTGCCAGCCCAAATTCCCAGTGGGGCTACACCTTC
-	TRBV20-1	TRBJ2-7	-	CSARVTYEQYF	TGCAGTGCCCGGGTAACCTACGAGCAGTACTTC
-	TRBV7-9	TRBJ2-7	once	CASSPGATAAEQYF	TGTGCCAGCAGCCCTGGGGCGACGGCAGCCGAGCAGTACTTC
TRBD1	TRBV28	TRBJ1-5	-	CASSQTGERQPQHF	TGTGCCAGCAGCCAAACAGGGGAACGGCAGCCCCAGCATTTT
-	TRBV30	TRBJ1-1	once	CAWSFWGSLGYTEAFF	TGTGCCTGGAGCTTTTGGGGAAGTCTTGGATACACTGAAGCTTTCTTT
-	TRBV3-1/TRBV3-2	TRBJ1-6	-	CASSQVLLDRKLSPLHF	TGTGCCAGCAGCCAAGTTCTCCTCGACAGGAAACTTTCACCCCTCCACTTT
TRBD2	TRBV6-5	TRBJ2-5	-	CASSYLEVAGTGTQYF	TGTGCCAGCAGTTACCTTGAGGTAGCGGGAACCGGGACCCAGTACTTC
TRBD2	TRBV19	TRBJ2-1	-	CASSIKGLAMNEQFF	TGTGCCAGTAGTATAAAGGGACTAGCGATGAATGAGCAGTTCTTC
TRBD1	TRBV23-1	TRBJ1-2	few	CASSPPSRLDRAYGYTF	TGCGCCAGCAGTCCTCCATCCCGCTTAGACAGGGCATATGGCTACACCTTC
TRBD1	TRBV7-9	TRBJ2-5	-	CASSSPTGGETQYF	TGTGCCAGCAGCTCCCCGACAGGGGGCGAGACCCAGTACTTC
-	TRBV6-1	TRBJ2-2	-	CASSDGRTTNTGELFF	TGTGCCAGCAGTGATGGACGGACAACGAACACCGGGGAGCTGTTTTTT
TRBD1	TRBV28	TRBJ2-2	-	CASSDRGRTGELFF	TGTGCCAGCAGTGACAGGGGGCGCACCGGGGAGCTGTTTTTT
TRBD1	TRBV6-5	TRBJ1-2	-	CAGRTGGANYGYTF	TGTGCGGGGAGGACAGGGGGCGCAAACTATGGCTACACCTTC
TRBD1	TRBV29-1	TRBJ2-4	-	CSVEDLGQGYIQYF	TGCAGCGTTGAAGATTTGGGACAGGGGTACATTCAGTACTTC
TRBD2	TRBV18	TRBJ2-7	-	CASSRTSGSGNEQYF	TGTGCCAGCTCAAGGACTAGCGGGAGTGGCAACGAGCAGTACTTC
TRBD2	TRBV27	TRBJ2-1	-	CASSFLGSGRDNEQFF	TGTGCCAGCAGTTTCCTGGGTAGCGGGAGGGACAATGAGCAGTTCTTC
-	TRBV4-3	TRBJ2-5	-	CASSPRLPPGTQYF	TGCGCCAGCAGCCCAAGACTACCGCCCGGGACCCAGTACTTC
TRBD1	TRBV28	TRBJ1-1	-	CASGTAMNTEAFF	TGTGCCAGCGGGACAGCTATGAACACTGAAGCTTTCTTT
TRBD1	TRBV2	TRBJ1-1	-	CASIPQQGMNTEAFF	TGTGCCAGCATTCCCCAACAGGGGATGAACACTGAAGCTTTCTTT
TRBD1	TRBV13	TRBJ2-7	-	CASSPPAGQGASEQYF	TGTGCCAGCAGCCCCCCTGCGGGGCAGGGGGCTTCCGAGCAGTACTTC
-	TRBV7-8	TRBJ2-5	-	CASTPGGGSGSQYF	TGTGCCAGCACCCCCGGAGGCGGTTCGGGCTCCCAGTACTTC
TRBD1	TRBV18	TRBJ1-2	-	CASSPGGQGKYGYTF	TGTGCCAGCTCACCAGGGGGACAGGGAAAGTATGGCTACACCTTC
-	TRBV6-5	TRBJ1-2	-	CASSNPRLPNYGYTF	TGTGCCAGCAGTAATCCGAGACTTCCCAACTATGGCTACACCTTC
-	TRBV28	TRBJ2-7	-	CASSSIEGQYF	TGTGCCAGCAGTTCAATAGAGGGGCAGTACTTC
TRBD2	TRBV29-1	TRBJ2-3	-	CSVSTSGSPDTQYF	TGCAGCGTATCGACTAGCGGGAGTCCAGATACGCAGTATTTT
TRBD2	TRBV5-6	TRBJ2-5	-	CASSLGLAGTETQYF	TGTGCCAGCAGCTTGGGACTAGCGGGAACGGAGACCCAGTACTTC
TRBD1	TRBV28	TRBJ1-2	-	CASNLGGRGPGGYTF	TGTGCCAGCAACCTTGGCGGCAGGGGGCCCGGTGGCTACACCTTC
-	TRBV25-1	TRBJ2-3	once	CASRGSADTQYF	TGTGCCAGCCGGGGAAGCGCAGATACGCAGTATTTT
-	TRBV12-3/TRBV12-4	TRBJ1-2	-	CASSLGHVYGYTF	TGTGCCAGCAGTTTAGGACACGTCTATGGCTACACCTTC